These 27 T cell receptor beta chains were sequenced from one sample in a study of regulatory T cells in long-lasting Graves disease (dated by TCRdb to the early 2020s). Sample time point, as interpreted from the label and publication: newly diagnosed GD, antithyroid drugs for less than 3 months. RNA was extracted from PBMCs in TRIzol for both TCR sequencing and RNA sequencing. The library was generated by multiplex PCR. Sequenced on an Illumina HiSeq 4000. CDR3 regions were amplified by Arm-PCR with iRepertoire HTBI primers to construct TCR beta libraries. TCRdb passed the public sequencing reads through fastp at Q25 and MiXCR, retaining productive beta sequences. One record per CDR3 amino acid sequence lists the most common genes and DNA. The table for this sample lists about 300,000 distinct CDR3 sequences; about 20% of them were counted only once. The ten biggest clones cover around 36% of the sample.

Material: peripheral blood mononuclear cells (PBMCs), obtained at new diagnosis, from a patient treated with antithyroid drugs. These receptors originate from a female donor with Graves disease.

The gene calls are TRBV7-6 and TRBJ2-3; 16 bases match TRBD2. From germline, CDR1 is SGHVS and CDR2 FNYEAQ. V dropped 5 bases and J dropped 2; count of bases not matched to a gene: 13. The CDR3 is made up of 20 amino acids. In DNA, the CDR3 is TGTGCCAGCAGCCCTCAGGGACTAGCGGGAGGGCCGAGGGACACAGATACGCAGTATTTT. This sequence encodes CASSPQGLAGGPRDTDTQYF.

This clonotype showed up many times. The CDR3 DNA follows: TGCGCCAGCAGCCAAGAGAGGACAGAAGAGACCCAGTACTTC. Protein sequence: CASSQERTEETQYF. The chain carries TRBV4-1 and TRBJ2-5; D is possibly TRBD1 (6 bases). Germline V CDR1 and CDR2: MGHRA, YSYEKL. The V and J ends lost 0 bases and 3 bases respectively, with 8 bases between them. The CDR3 has 14 residues.

Many counts were recorded for this clonotype. The chain uses TRBV6-5 and TRBJ1-4, with D perhaps matching TRBD1 (5 bases). The CDR3 totals 16 residues. V was pared by 0 bases and J by 6 bases, with 14 bases between. The germline V gene has CDR1 MNHEY and CDR2 SVGAGI. CDR3 loop: CASSYSKSGWDEKLFF. Here the CDR3 DNA reads TGTGCCAGCAGTTACTCGAAATCAGGGTGGGATGAAAAACTGTTTTTT.

In its sample, this clonotype was seen many times. The chain uses TRBV28 and TRBJ1-5; D is uncertain. The ends were cut back, 4 bases at V and 11 bases at J, with 6 bases in the middle. Germline CDR1 is MDHEN and CDR2 is SYDVKM. This CDR3 spans 10 amino acids. The CDR3 nucleotides are TGTGCCAGCAGTTCGTTTGCCCAGCATTTT. Its protein is CASSSFAQHF.

This clonotype was observed many times. The V and J genes are TRBV14 and TRBJ2-7; D is unresolved. Deletions cut 0 bases from V and 2 bases from J, with 8 bases between. The CDR3 has 14 amino acids. Germline lookup yields CDR1 SGHDN and CDR2 FVKESK. The CDR3 DNA is TGTGCCAGCAGCCAAGATCCCTCCGCCTACGAGCAGTACTTC. Protein sequence: CASSQDPSAYEQYF.

The CDR3 DNA follows: TGTGCCAGCAGTTACGGGACAGGGTCATTAGGCAATCAGCCCCAGCATTTT. The encoded protein is CASSYGTGSLGNQPQHF. V gene TRBV6-2 or TRBV6-3 combines with J gene TRBJ1-5, with TRBD1 identical over 9 bases. This CDR3 region has 17 residues. Unmatched junction bases numbered 7, after V lost 2 bases and J lost 2 bases. Germline V gives CDR1 MNHEY, CDR2 SVGEGT.

This clonotype was counted ten times or more. V usage is TRBV7-6 and J usage is TRBJ2-5; D unclear. Deletions cut 1 base from V and 5 bases from J, with 8 bases between. The germline V gene encodes CDR1 SGHVS and CDR2 FNYEAQ. The CDR3 is made up of 13 amino acids. The CDR3 DNA reads as TGTGCCAGCAGCTTAGAGGTGTGGGAGACCCAGTACTTC. It codes for CASSLEVWETQYF.

In this sample, this clonotype turned up many times. The rearrangement links TRBV7-9 to TRBJ1-6; weak D call: TRBD1 (5 bases). V was trimmed by 4 bases and J by 8 bases, leaving 12 bases between them. The germline CDR1 and CDR2 sequences are SEHNR and FQNEAQ (reference sequence). CDR3 length: 14 residues. The CDR3 reads CASSSGGSDSPLHF. The CDR3 DNA is TGTGCCAGCAGCTCTGGGGGATCAGATTCACCCCTCCACTTT.

V and J are TRBV19 and TRBJ2-5; 7 nucleotides line up with TRBD1. Per germline, CDR1 LNHDA and CDR2 SQIVND (reference sequence). This CDR3 spans 16 amino acids. V lost 1 base, J lost 1 base, and 6 bases stayed unmatched. The CDR3 protein is CASSIGGGQFQETQYF. The CDR3 nucleotides are TGTGCCAGTAGTATAGGAGGGGGACAGTTCCAAGAGACCCAGTACTTC.

In this sample, this clonotype turned up many times. This chain uses TRBV11-2 with TRBJ2-2; tentatively, D is TRBD1 or TRBD2 (5 bases each). V was trimmed by 1 base and J by 17 bases, leaving 17 bases between them. The V gene's germline CDR1 is SGHAT and CDR2 FQNNGV. The CDR3 covers 13 residues. The CDR3 is CASSLGDRSRVFF. CDR3 nucleotides: TGTGCCAGCAGCTTAGGGGACCGGAGCCGGGTATTTTTT.

Ten or more counts support this clonotype. The chain has TRBV19 and TRBJ2-1, with D tentatively TRBD2 (5 bases). This CDR3 spans 17 amino acids. The V and J ends lost 4 bases and 0 bases respectively, with 16 bases between them. Germline V gene sequence: CDR1 LNHDA, CDR2 SQIVND (reference sequence). As DNA, the CDR3 is TGTGCCAGTAGTAAATCTAAATTTACTAGCTCCTACAATGAGCAGTTCTTC. Encoded protein: CASSKSKFTSSYNEQFF.

In its sample, this clonotype was seen many times. V usage is TRBV11-3 and J usage is TRBJ1-1; D might be TRBD1 (5 bases). This CDR3 is built from 18 residues. The germline V and J ends were trimmed by 1 base and 4 bases, with 22 bases remaining between them. Germline V gene data show CDR1 as SGHNT and CDR2 as YENEEA. The CDR3 region is CASSLVLGAGEDGTEAFF. The CDR3, as DNA: TGTGCCAGCAGCTTAGTTTTGGGCGCGGGGGAGGACGGCACTGAAGCTTTCTTT.

This clonotype was seen a handful of times. J is TRBJ2-4 and V is TRBV10-2, with TRBD1 as a possible D gene (6 bases). Germline V lookup: CDR1 WSHSY, CDR2 SAAADI. Trimming took off 7 bases at V and 0 bases at J, with 13 bases between the two ends. The CDR3 runs 15 residues. The DNA of the CDR3 is TGCGCCAGCACGGACAGTTTTTTAGCCAAAAACATTCAGTACTTC. It specifies CASTDSFLAKNIQYF.

This clonotype occurred many times. One junction end does not reproduce the germline sequence, and a read error may be involved. This chain joins TRBV7-9 and TRBJ2-3; TRBD2 is a possible D gene (5 bases). Germline assignment: CDR1 SEHNR and CDR2 FQNEAQ (reference sequence). The CDR3 runs 13 residues. In nucleotides, the CDR3 is TGTGCCAGCAGCCTAGCTAGCACAGATACGCAGTATTTT. It specifies CASSLASTDTQYF. Full variable domain (missing parts from reference TRBV7-9 and TRBJ2-3): DTGVSQNPRHKITKRGQNVTFRCDPISEHNRLYWYRQTLGQGPEFLTYFQNEAQLEKSRLLSDRFSAERPKGSFSTLEIQRTEQGDSAMYLCASSLASTDTQYFGPGTRLTVL.

The chain employs TRBV6-1 and TRBJ2-1; 7 nucleotides match TRBD2. The CDR3 is 15 residues long. J lost 5 bases, V lost 6 bases, and 10 bases had no gene match. Per germline, CDR1 MNHNS and CDR2 SASEGT. In DNA form, the CDR3 reads TGTGCCAGCAGCCGGACTAGGGCCCGGGACAATGAGCAGTTCTTC. Translating it yields CASSRTRARDNEQFF.

The sample holds many counts of this clonotype. The rearrangement links TRBV25-1 to TRBJ2-7; D not resolved. V was trimmed by 3 bases and J by 7 bases, leaving 19 bases between them. This CDR3 is 15 amino acids long. Per the germline V gene, CDR1 is MGHDK and CDR2 is SYGVNS. CDR3: CASSDSGSPSGEQYF. The CDR3 DNA sequence: TGTGCCAGCAGTGACTCCGGGTCCCCCTCGGGTGAGCAGTACTTC.

Ten or more counts support this clonotype. The chain couples TRBV7-9 to TRBJ2-2, with 7 bases lining up with TRBD1. CDR1 is SEHNR, CDR2 FQNEAQ, per germline (reference sequence). The CDR3 length is 17 residues. V was pared by 5 bases and J by 3 bases, with 12 bases of the junction left unmatched. DNA for the CDR3: TGTGCCAGCAGCCCCCCCGCCCAGGGGGTTCACACCGGGGAGCTGTTTTTT. Its translation: CASSPPAQGVHTGELFF.

This clonotype was counted ten times or more. The gene calls are TRBV4-1 and TRBJ1-1; no firm D call. CDR1 is MGHRA, CDR2 YSYEKL, per germline. The CDR3 runs to 15 residues. The V and J ends lost 5 bases and 4 bases respectively, with 17 bases between them. The CDR3 coding sequence is TGCGCCAGCAGCGCCCCAAGCGGGAGGAGCACTGAAGCTTTCTTT. Encoded protein: CASSAPSGRSTEAFF.

This clonotype was recorded many times. The chain combines TRBV2 with TRBJ2-1, with TRBD2 matching over 13 bases. Germline-derived CDR1 and CDR2 are SNHLY and FYNNEI. The CDR3 sequence is 15 residues long. Germline trimming cut 5 bases from V and 5 bases from J; bases unmatched to any gene: 3. The CDR3 DNA is TGTGCCAGCAGTCCAACTAGCGGGAGGGACAATGAGCAGTTCTTC. It is translated as CASSPTSGRDNEQFF.

This clonotype was picked up many times. V gene TRBV2 combines with J gene TRBJ1-4, with D possibly matching TRBD1 (6 bases). V gave up 6 bases and J gave up 8 bases, with 19 bases separating them. Germline CDR1 is SNHLY and CDR2 is FYNNEI. The CDR3 is 15 residues long. The CDR3 reads CASSDLRGTGEKLFF. In DNA form, the CDR3 reads TGTGCCAGCAGCGACCTGAGGGGGACCGGGGAAAAACTGTTTTTT.

In this sample, this clonotype turned up many times. The chain carries TRBV28 and TRBJ2-7; 10 bases align to TRBD1. Germline lookup yields CDR1 MDHEN and CDR2 SYDVKM. This CDR3 region has 14 residues. V shed 6 bases and J 4 bases; nucleotides not matched to a gene: 6. The DNA of the CDR3 is TGTGCCAGCAGCGCCGTGGACAGGGGGTACGAGCAGTACTTC. It encodes CASSAVDRGYEQYF.

This clonotype was detected many times. This chain links TRBV4-2 with TRBJ1-2, with 8 bases lining up with TRBD1. Germline V CDR1 and CDR2: LGHNA, YNFKEQ. The CDR3 spans 15 residues. V shed 4 bases and J 8 bases; nucleotides not matched to a gene: 12. This CDR3 is CASSRAAQGASGYTF. CDR3 coding DNA: TGTGCCAGCAGCCGCGCCGCGCAGGGGGCGAGCGGCTACACCTTC.

The V gene is TRBV9, the J gene TRBJ2-7; no firm D call. Germline V gene data show CDR1 as SGDLS and CDR2 as YYNGEE. The V and J ends lost 0 bases and 3 bases respectively, with 7 bases between them. The CDR3 is made up of 13 amino acids. The CDR3 sequence: CASSVGASYEQYF. The CDR3 region has the DNA TGTGCCAGCAGCGTAGGGGCAAGCTACGAGCAGTACTTC.

This clonotype was counted at least ten times. V gene TRBV9 combines with J gene TRBJ2-2, with D perhaps TRBD1 (6 bases). The V end was cut by 2 bases, the J end by 1 base, with 12 bases between. The CDR3 spans 16 residues. CDR1 is SGDLS, CDR2 YYNGEE, per germline. The CDR3 here is CASSVPRDKNTGELFF. CDR3 bases: TGTGCCAGCAGCGTCCCCCGGGACAAGAACACCGGGGAGCTGTTTTTT.

This clonotype was recorded at least ten times. The chain uses TRBV30 and TRBJ1-2; D remains ambiguous. Trimming took 5 bases from V and 4 from J, leaving 11 bases between them. The length of the CDR3 is 12 residues. Germline V gene sequence: CDR1 GTSNPN, CDR2 SVGIG (reference sequence). The CDR3 DNA follows: TGTGCCTGGCTGTACCTTGGCTATGGCTACACCTTC. Translated: CAWLYLGYGYTF.

Ten or more counts support this clonotype. The rearrangement uses TRBV12-3 or TRBV12-4 and TRBJ2-7; no clear D gene. Trimming removed 5 bases from V and 9 bases from J, with 14 bases in between. The length of the CDR3 is 12 residues. The CDR3: CASSPRTHMQYF. The CDR3 region has the DNA TGTGCCAGCAGTCCTCGGACCCACATGCAGTACTTC.

This clonotype was counted ten times or more. The chain employs TRBV20-1 and TRBJ1-4; 7 bases map to TRBD1. Germline loops: CDR1 DFQATT, CDR2 SNEGSKA (reference sequence). The CDR3 runs to 13 residues. V gave up 4 bases and J gave up 2 bases; unmatched junction bases: 1. CDR3 bases: TGCAGTGCTACGACAGGGACTAATGAAAAACTGTTTTTT. Translation gives CSATTGTNEKLFF.